Reported below is one T cell receptor beta chain. Its antigen is not identified. Each CDR3 protein gets one entry after TCRdb re-called the 5' RACE reads with MiXCR. The profile shows under 300,000 distinct CDR3 sequences, 6.5% to 9.5% of them singletons. The data stem from a study of identical twins. Study-level points and caveats: Interpretation of the results relied on cross-sectional statistical analysis and not on following the same donors. Low generation-probability sequences were in excess among twin-shared out-of-frame alpha sequences. Fewer insertions marked abundant cord blood beta clonotypes; young adult naive trended weakly, memory not at all. A partial confounding effect on zero-insertion analyses could come from invariant MAIT and iNKT cells.

Germline loops: CDR1 MNHNS, CDR2 SASEGT. V was clipped by 6 bases and J by 1 base, with 21 bases between them. This CDR3 is built from 17 residues. Another study also made use of these data, one on yellow fever vaccine responses in identical twins.

The clonotype was recovered from a woman younger than 35 in good health. The sequenced sample was CD8+ T cells sorted from blood. The chain carries TRBV6-1 and TRBJ1-1; the D is unclear. The CDR3 loop is CASSHPSKGFPNTEAFF. The CDR3 coding sequence is TGTGCCAGCAGCCACCCCAGCAAGGGATTCCCGAACACTGAAGCTTTCTTT.